What follows are 29 T cell receptor beta chains derived from one specimen sequenced in a study of T cells after yellow fever vaccination. TCRdb re-called the 5' RACE reads through MiXCR, storing one row per CDR3 protein. The repertoire consists of about 580,000 distinct CDR3 sequences, with less than 20% occurring once and the leading ten covering approximately 15%. This material consisted of PBMCs, taken 5 days after the first yellow fever vaccination. These receptors came from a man between 18 and 35 years old who received the YFV17D yellow fever vaccine.

This chain connects TRBV5-1 to TRBJ1-2; D is perhaps TRBD1 (5 bases). Germline V gives CDR1 SGHRS, CDR2 YFSETQ. The germline V and J ends were trimmed by 4 bases and 1 base, with 11 bases remaining between them. This CDR3 region has 14 residues. In DNA form, the CDR3 reads TGCGCCAGCAGCCCAGGGACGGATAACTATGGCTACACCTTC. It yields the protein CASSPGTDNYGYTF.

This chain uses TRBV5-1 with TRBJ1-2, with no clear D. The CDR3 is made up of 13 amino acids. Germline V gene lookup returns CDR1 SGHRS and CDR2 YFSETQ. Trimming removed 4 bases at V and 0 bases at J, with 7 bases between. The CDR3 region has the DNA TGCGCCAGCAGCATAACAGCTAACTATGGCTACACCTTC. Encoded protein: CASSITANYGYTF.

The chain has TRBV6-5 and TRBJ2-4; D is uncertain. The CDR3 has 13 amino acids. The germline V gene encodes CDR1 MNHEY and CDR2 SVGAGI. Trimming cost V 2 bases and J 6 bases, with 8 bases left between them. DNA of the CDR3: TGTGCCAGCAGTTACAGTCCGGGAAACATTCAGTACTTC. Residues: CASSYSPGNIQYF.

This clonotype was detected only a few times. This chain connects TRBV11-2 to TRBJ2-1, with 9 bases that match TRBD2. The ends lost 0 bases at V and 4 bases at J; junction bases unmatched: 10. From germline, CDR1 is SGHAT and CDR2 FQNNGV. The CDR3 has 18 residues. The DNA of the CDR3 is TGTGCCAGCAGCTTAGATCCAGCGGGGGGTCAGGTTTACAATGAGCAGTTCTTC. Its translation: CASSLDPAGGQVYNEQFF.

In its sample, this clonotype was seen a few times. The CDR3 DNA reads as TGTGCCAGCAGCCCCTCAGGGGCGAGAGTTGAGCAGTTCTTC. This translates into CASSPSGARVEQFF. V usage is TRBV11-2 and J usage is TRBJ2-1; a possible D gene is TRBD1 (6 bases). The germline V gene encodes CDR1 SGHAT and CDR2 FQNNGV. This CDR3 spans 14 amino acids. Trimming took off 5 bases at V and 9 bases at J, with 17 bases between the two ends. The full variable domain, with the rest looked up from reference TRBV11-2 and TRBJ2-1, is EAGVAQSPRYKIIEKRQSVAFWCNPISGHATLYWYQQILGQGPKLLIQFQNNGVVDDSQLPKDRFSAERLKGVDSTLKIQPAKLEDSAVYLCASSPSGARVEQFFGPGTRLTVL.

This clonotype was detected only a few times. The chain employs TRBV5-1 and TRBJ1-1; D is unresolved. V was clipped by 7 bases and J by 1 base, with 14 bases between them. The CDR3 loop spans 14 amino acids. From germline, CDR1 is SGHRS and CDR2 YFSETQ. In nucleotides, the CDR3 is TGCGCCAGCGCGATGGCGCCCTCGAACACTGAAGCTTTCTTT. Its protein is CASAMAPSNTEAFF. The full variable domain, in which reference TRBV5-1 and TRBJ1-1 provide the parts outside the CDR3, is KAGVTQTPRYLIKTRGQQVTLSCSPISGHRSVSWYQQTPGQGLQFLFEYFSETQRNKGNFPGRFSGRQFSNSRSEMNVSTLELGDSALYLCASAMAPSNTEAFFGQGTRLTVV.

The chain combines TRBV27 with TRBJ2-7; no clear D. This CDR3 is 12 amino acids long. Germline V gives CDR1 MNHEY, CDR2 SMNVEV (reference sequence). Trimming took 4 bases from V and 5 from J, leaving 9 bases between them. CDR3: CASSSSRHEQYF. Written as DNA, the CDR3 is TGTGCCAGCAGTTCTTCACGCCACGAGCAGTACTTC.

The chain is built from TRBV7-2 and TRBJ1-5; D gene unclear. The CDR3 sequence is 15 residues long. V was shortened by 0 bases and J by 6 bases, with 12 bases between the two germline ends. CDR1 and CDR2 (germline): SGHTA, FQGNSA. The CDR3 region has the DNA TGTGCCAGCAGCTTAGCCCGGGCCGCGAGTCAGCCCCAGCATTTT. Encoded protein: CASSLARAASQPQHF. The entire variable domain, with the rest obtained from reference TRBV7-2 and TRBJ1-5, is as follows: GAGVSQSPSNKVTEKGKDVELRCDPISGHTALYWYRQSLGQGLEFLIYFQGNSAPDKSGLPSDRFSAERTGGSVSTLTIQRTQQEDSAVYLCASSLARAASQPQHFGDGTRLSIL.

The chain joins TRBV7-6 to TRBJ1-3; D gene uncertain. V was shortened by 4 bases and J by 4 bases, with 14 bases between the two germline ends. The CDR3 consists of 15 residues. Germline-derived CDR1 and CDR2 are SGHVS and FNYEAQ. CDR3 amino acids: CASSSNAAAGNTIYF. The DNA for the CDR3 is TGTGCCAGCAGCTCTAACGCCGCTGCGGGAAACACCATATATTTT. Drawing the rest from reference TRBV7-6 and TRBJ1-3, the complete variable domain is GAGVSQSPRYKVTKRGQDVALRCDPISGHVSLYWYRQALGQGPEFLTYFNYEAQQDKSGLPNDRFSAERPEGSISTLTIQRTEQRDSAMYRCASSSNAAAGNTIYFGEGSWLTVV.

Only a few counts were recorded for this clonotype. The rearrangement joins TRBV24-1 to TRBJ2-2; a possible D gene is TRBD2 (5 bases). The CDR3 spans 15 residues. V was pared by 3 bases and J by 6 bases, with 13 bases between. Per germline, CDR1 KGHDR and CDR2 SFDVKD. The CDR3 DNA sequence: TGTGCCACCAGTGATCAGACTGTCGGGGCCGGGGAGCTGTTTTTT. Encoded protein: CATSDQTVGAGELFF.

The V call is TRBV5-4, the J call TRBJ1-6; the D gene is possibly TRBD1 (5 bases). Per the germline V gene, CDR1 is SGHNT and CDR2 is YYREEE (reference sequence). V lost 1 base and J lost 8, with 16 bases in between. The length of the CDR3 is 16 residues. The CDR3 loop reads CASSLSHDGADSPLHF. As DNA, the CDR3 is TGTGCCAGCAGCTTGTCCCACGATGGGGCCGATTCACCCCTCCACTTT. Based on the CDR3 plus reference TRBV5-4 and TRBJ1-6, the full variable domain is ETGVTQSPTHLIKTRGQQVTLRCSSQSGHNTVSWYQQALGQGPQFIFQYYREEENGRGNFPPRFSGLQFPNYSSELNVNALELDDSALYLCASSLSHDGADSPLHFGNGTRLTVT.

In this sample, this clonotype turned up a few times. This chain's CDR3 is CASSVATSGGVQETQYF. The DNA of the CDR3 is TGTGCCAGCAGCGTAGCTACTAGCGGGGGGGTCCAAGAGACCCAGTACTTC. V and J are TRBV9 and TRBJ2-5; 13 bases line up with TRBD2. With V trimmed by 0 bases and J by 1 base, 3 bases remained unmatched. The germline V gene has CDR1 SGDLS and CDR2 YYNGEE. This CDR3 comprises 17 residues.

Only a few counts were recorded for this clonotype. The chain has TRBV6-5 and TRBJ2-3; D is perhaps TRBD2 (5 bases). CDR1 is MNHEY and CDR2 is SVGAGI in the germline V gene. The CDR3 consists of 12 residues. V shed 2 bases and J shed 7 bases, with 7 bases lying between them. CDR3 coding DNA: TGTGCCAGCAGTTACGGCGGGTATACGCAGTATTTT. Protein sequence: CASSYGGYTQYF.

The chain has TRBV29-1 and TRBJ2-3; no clear D. Trimming cost V 4 bases and J 2 bases, with 7 bases left between them. From germline, CDR1 is SQVTM and CDR2 ANQGSEA. The CDR3 length is 12 residues. The CDR3 is CSVVPITDTQYF. The DNA for the CDR3 is TGCAGCGTTGTCCCCATCACAGATACGCAGTATTTT.

Concerning this clonotype: Relative to the germline gene, one junction end is altered; a read error may explain this. The J gene is TRBJ1-3, the V gene TRBV6-1; TRBD1 is a possible D gene (5 bases). This CDR3 has 15 residues. Germline assignment: CDR1 MNHNS and CDR2 SASEGT. The CDR3 is CASSETGDSGNTTYF. CDR3 DNA: TGTGCCAGCAGTGAAACGGGGGACTCTGGAAACACCACATATTTT.

The CDR3 DNA follows: TGCGCCACCCGGATCGGACAGAGCACAGATACGCAGTATTTT. Amino acid sequence: CATRIGQSTDTQYF. The chain has TRBV5-1 and TRBJ2-3; TRBD1 might be the D (6 bases). V lost 9 bases, J lost 0 bases, and 14 bases lay in between. This CDR3 is 14 amino acids long. Germline lookup yields CDR1 SGHRS and CDR2 YFSETQ.

Comment on this clonotype: One end of the junction is discordant with germline, which a read error may explain. V gene TRBV10-3 combines with J gene TRBJ1-2; a possible D gene is TRBD1 (5 bases). Germline V gene data show CDR1 as ENHRY and CDR2 as SYGVKD. The CDR3 loop spans 11 amino acids. CDR3 DNA sequence: TGTGCCATCAGTGATTCCCAGGACACCCTCTTC. Translation gives CAISDSQDTLF.

The chain combines TRBV29-1 with TRBJ1-5; 8 bases match TRBD1. After removal of 2 bases from V and 7 bases from J, the junction contained 7 bases not matched to a gene. This CDR3 contains 14 residues. CDR1 and CDR2 (germline): SQVTM, ANQGSEA. The chain's CDR3 is CSVETQGAGQPQHF. The CDR3 nucleotides read TGCAGCGTTGAAACCCAGGGGGCTGGGCAGCCCCAGCATTTT.

This chain joins TRBV3-1 and TRBJ2-5, with D unresolved. The ends were cut back, 6 bases at V and 5 bases at J, with 13 bases in the middle. The CDR3 has 13 residues. CDR1 and CDR2 (germline): LGHDT, YNNKEL (reference sequence). The CDR3 loop is CASRAKVGETQYF. The CDR3 nucleotides read TGTGCCAGCAGGGCTAAGGTGGGGGAGACCCAGTACTTC.

J is TRBJ1-1 and V is TRBV6-5, with TRBD1 as a possible D gene (5 bases). Germline V CDR1 and CDR2: MNHEY, SVGAGI. The V gene lost 0 bases and the J gene lost 6 bases, with 11 bases spanning the gap. There are 14 residues in the CDR3. The CDR3 loop reads CASSYSGGIAEAFF. CDR3 in DNA: TGTGCCAGCAGTTACTCGGGGGGGATCGCTGAAGCTTTCTTT.

This chain uses TRBV7-9 with TRBJ1-6, with D unclear. Trimming shortened V by 1 base and J by 7 bases, and 11 bases separated the two germline ends. This CDR3 comprises 15 residues. Germline V gene sequence: CDR1 SEHNR, CDR2 FQNEAQ (reference sequence). This chain's CDR3 is CASSLGESQNSPLHF. DNA of the CDR3: TGTGCCAGCAGCTTAGGAGAGTCCCAAAATTCACCCCTCCACTTT.

V is TRBV18 and J is TRBJ2-7; 15 bases agree with TRBD2. Germline loops: CDR1 KGHSH, CDR2 LQKENI. V trimming: 6 bases; J trimming: 5 bases; junction bases outside the gene matches: 5. This CDR3 comprises 15 residues. The CDR3 nucleotides are TGTGCCAGCTCGAGGACTAGCGGGGGGGCCCACGAGCAGTACTTC. It yields the protein CASSRTSGGAHEQYF.

The genes are TRBV6-5 and TRBJ1-5; tentatively, D is TRBD1 (5 bases). There are 15 residues in the CDR3. V lost 2 bases, J lost 4 bases, and 12 bases lay in between. Germline loops: CDR1 MNHEY, CDR2 SVGAGI. CDR3 nucleotide sequence: TGTGCCAGCAGTTACCTCGGGAGGGGAAATCAGCCCCAGCATTTT. This gives the protein CASSYLGRGNQPQHF.

CDR3 sequence: CSALTGGMNTEAFF. In DNA form, the CDR3 reads TGCAGTGCTTTGACAGGGGGCATGAACACTGAAGCTTTCTTT. The V call is TRBV20-1, the J call TRBJ1-1; 10 bases line up with TRBD1. After removal of 5 bases from V and 0 bases from J, the junction contained 3 bases not matched to a gene. This CDR3 is built from 14 residues. Germline V CDR1 and CDR2: DFQATT, SNEGSKA (reference sequence).

The gene calls are TRBV4-3 and TRBJ1-6, with TRBD1 matching 7 bases. The CDR3 extends over 15 amino acids. Germline V lookup: CDR1 LGHNA, CDR2 YSLEER. Losses at the gene ends were 0 bases for V and 8 bases for J; bases not matched to a gene: 4. The CDR3, as DNA: TGCGCCAGCAGCCAAGAGAGGGACAGCGATTCACCCCTCCACTTT. The encoded protein is CASSQERDSDSPLHF.

The chain links TRBV7-8 to TRBJ1-1; D is possibly TRBD1 (6 bases). This CDR3 is built from 14 residues. Trimming took off 1 base at V and 8 bases at J, with 14 bases between the two ends. CDR1 is SGHVS, CDR2 FQNEAQ, per germline. The CDR3 loop is CASSLVNRGTEAFF. The CDR3 nucleotides read TGTGCCAGCAGCTTAGTTAATCGGGGGACAGAAGCTTTCTTT.

The chain employs TRBV11-2 and TRBJ1-1, with D hard to call. The CDR3 contains 11 residues. CDR1 is SGHAT and CDR2 is FQNNGV in the germline V gene. V lost 9 bases to trimming and J lost 4 bases, with 9 bases between them. DNA for the CDR3: TGTGCCAGTACGGCGGGCACTGAAGCTTTCTTT. Encoded protein: CASTAGTEAFF.

This chain uses TRBV5-5 with TRBJ2-3, with 9 bases fitting TRBD2. Trimming cost V 2 bases and J 6 bases; bases outside gene matches: 7. The CDR3 extends over 15 amino acids. Germline CDR1 SGHKS, CDR2 YYEKEE (reference sequence). The CDR3 DNA sequence: TGTGCCAGCAGCTTCATCCCTAGCGGGGCGGATACGCAGTATTTT. Amino acid sequence: CASSFIPSGADTQYF.

In DNA, the CDR3 is TGTGCCAGCAGCACCAGCGGGAGGAACACCGGGGAGCTGTTTTTT. Protein sequence: CASSTSGRNTGELFF. V is TRBV7-8 and J is TRBJ2-2; 8 nucleotides match TRBD2. This CDR3 region has 15 residues. J gave up 1 base and V 5 bases, and 3 bases lay outside the gene matches. The germline V gene has CDR1 SGHVS and CDR2 FQNEAQ. The full variable domain, completed using reference TRBV7-8 and TRBJ2-2, is GAGVSQSPRYKVAKRGQDVALRCDPISGHVSLFWYQQALGQGPEFLTYFQNEAQLDKSGLPSDRFFAERPEGSVSTLKIQRTQQEDSAVYLCASSTSGRNTGELFFGEGSRLTVL.